This TCR beta chain stems from a study of T-cell memory formation after mild COVID-19. Study background: Largely donor-specific TCR clusters were found.

This clonotype was observed a few times. Its specificity is not known. This CDR3 contains 14 residues. Germline assignment: CDR1 MNHEY and CDR2 SVGEGT. V was shortened by 0 bases and J by 4 bases, with 7 bases between the two germline ends. TCRdb re-derived calls from the 5' RACE reads in MiXCR, one entry per CDR3 protein. The table has tens of thousands of distinct CDR3 sequences, roughly 16% seen once. Regarding the study as a whole: Clones contracting over day 15 to 85 were CD4/CD8 balanced, with later expanders leaning CD4+. Some SARS-CoV-2-responding clones were already detected in memory before infection. Among CD4+ contracting clones, most were CM and EM, and CD8+ ones EMRA.

Specimen: PBMCs or a T cell subset sorted from them (not recorded which). The sequence was collected from a young man who had mild COVID-19 (a few samples of this study predate the infection). Cell type and time point are not known. The chain joins TRBV6-2 or TRBV6-3 to TRBJ2-1; the D is unclear. The DNA for the CDR3 is TGTGCCAGCAGTTACTCTGTCAGATACAATGAGCAGTTCTTC. Translated: CASSYSVRYNEQFF.